The 22 T cell receptor beta chains presented below share a single source sample, sequenced in a study of CD8+ T cells in alopecia areata. The treatment denotes: oral pan-JAK inhibitor, 5-10 mg twice daily. Sequencing relied on a cDNA template that was reverse transcribed from extracted RNA. The assay was immunoSEQ multiplex PCR, and TCRdb's table has in-frame clones only and misses some. The table lists 150,000 to 200,000 clones, under 80% of them singletons. The starting material was CD4+ T cells sorted from blood, obtained between weeks 49 and 50, from a patient treated with tofacitinib. Source of these receptors: a human donor with alopecia areata.

The genes are TRBV7-2 and TRBJ2-3; 7 bases map to TRBD2. The germline gives CDR1 SGHTA, CDR2 FQGNSA. Trimming cost V 2 bases and J 0 bases; bases outside gene matches: 2. The CDR3 loop spans 15 amino acids. CDR3 loop: CASSLQAGSTDTQYF. As DNA, the CDR3 is TGTGCCAGCAGCTTACAAGCGGGGAGCACAGATACGCAGTATTTT.

The chain carries TRBV29-1 and TRBJ1-1; D ambiguous. The germline gives CDR1 SQVTM, CDR2 ANQGSEA. Deletions cut 4 bases from V and 1 base from J, with 10 bases between. CDR3 length: 13 residues. CDR3 bases: TGCAGCGTTGCCTCTGGGAGGAACACTGAAGCTTTCTTT. It specifies CSVASGRNTEAFF.

The J gene is TRBJ2-7, the V gene TRBV15; D is perhaps TRBD1 or TRBD2 (5 bases each). The CDR3 consists of 15 residues. CDR1 LNHNV and CDR2 YYDKDF come from the germline V gene (reference sequence). With 0 bases removed from V and 4 bases from J, the gap between germline ends came to 13 bases. The CDR3 DNA reads TGTGCCACCAGCAGAGATCACGGGACGGGGTACGAGCAGTACTTC. It translates to CATSRDHGTGYEQYF.

This chain connects TRBV15 to TRBJ2-5; D not resolved. The CDR3 extends over 12 amino acids. Trimming left V 1 base short and J 2 bases short, with 2 bases between. Per the germline V gene, CDR1 is LNHNV and CDR2 is YYDKDF (reference sequence). In nucleotides, the CDR3 is TGTGCCACCAGCAGAGGGCAAGAGACCCAGTACTTC. Protein product: CATSRGQETQYF.

This sequence joins TRBV5-1 and TRBJ1-5; no clear D gene. CDR1 and CDR2 (germline): SGHRS, YFSETQ. Trimming stripped 0 bases from V and 6 bases from J, with 7 bases between. The CDR3 has 13 amino acids. CDR3 protein: CASSLGGTQPQHF. CDR3 DNA: TGCGCCAGCAGCTTGGGTGGTACTCAGCCCCAGCATTTT.

This clone was counted ten times or more. This chain uses TRBV19 with TRBJ2-3; D remains ambiguous. Germline V gene sequence: CDR1 LNHDA, CDR2 SQIVND (reference sequence). Deletions cut 1 base from V and 1 base from J, with 6 bases between. The CDR3 is 14 amino acids. The DNA of the CDR3 is TGTGCCAGTAGTATAGGGGATCGCACAGATACGCAGTATTTT. Protein product: CASSIGDRTDTQYF.

The DNA for the CDR3 is TGCAGCGTCGCCAAGGACAGGGAAAATTCACCCCTCCACTTT. The encoded protein is CSVAKDRENSPLHF. The chain combines TRBV29-1 with TRBJ1-6; 8 bases map to TRBD1. The V gene's germline CDR1 is SQVTM and CDR2 ANQGSEA. This CDR3 comprises 14 residues. V lost 6 bases and J lost 7; bases outside the gene matches: 8.

The V and J genes are TRBV30 and TRBJ2-7; D possibly corresponds to TRBD2 (5 bases). The CDR3 covers 16 residues. V lost 0 bases and J lost 0, with 15 bases in between. The germline V gene encodes CDR1 GTSNPN and CDR2 SVGIG (reference sequence). The CDR3 protein is CAWSVLVRLSSYEQYF. The CDR3 DNA sequence: TGTGCCTGGAGTGTACTGGTCAGACTATCCTCCTACGAGCAGTACTTC.

The genes are TRBV7-3 and TRBJ1-6; 7 positions match TRBD1. Germline V lookup: CDR1 SGHTA, CDR2 FQGTGA. Unmatched junction bases numbered 5, after V lost 3 bases and J lost 9 bases. CDR3 size: 14 residues. The CDR3 spells CASSFEGAGSPLHF. In nucleotides, the CDR3 is TGTGCCAGCAGCTTTGAGGGGGCCGGTTCACCCCTCCACTTT.

Only a few counts were recorded for this clone. This chain uses TRBV4-1 with TRBJ1-1; D not resolved. This CDR3 region has 12 residues. Germline V gives CDR1 MGHRA, CDR2 YSYEKL. V was trimmed by 0 bases and J by 11 bases, leaving 10 bases between them. The CDR3 nucleotides are TGCGCCAGCAGCCAAGAAGGGTATTCGGCTTTCTTT. Its protein product is CASSQEGYSAFF.

CDR3 amino acids: CASSLTSANTEAFF. CDR3 coding DNA: TGTGCCAGCAGCTTAACCTCAGCGAACACTGAAGCTTTCTTT. The chain carries TRBV7-9 and TRBJ1-1; no reliable D call. The CDR3 spans 14 residues. Per germline, CDR1 SEHNR and CDR2 FQNEAQ (reference sequence). V shed 2 bases and J shed 1 base, with 8 bases lying between them.

This chain joins TRBV30 and TRBJ1-1; D unclear. Germline V gene sequence: CDR1 GTSNPN, CDR2 SVGIG (reference sequence). The CDR3 totals 12 residues. V lost 0 bases and J 4 bases, leaving 6 bases between the germline ends. CDR3 DNA sequence: TGTGCCTGGAGTGTTATTGGCACTGAAGCTTTCTTT. This codes for CAWSVIGTEAFF. Filled out from reference TRBV30 and TRBJ1-1, the complete variable domain reads SQTIHQWPATLVQPVGSPLSLECTVEGTSNPNLYWYRQAAGRGLQLLFYSVGIGQISSEVPQNLSASRPQDRQFILSSKKLLLSDSGFYLCAWSVIGTEAFFGQGTRLTVV.

V is TRBV29-1 and J is TRBJ2-7; the D gene could be TRBD1 or TRBD2 (5 bases each). V was pared by 5 bases and J by 5 bases, with 13 bases between. The length of the CDR3 is 12 residues. Germline CDR1 reads SQVTM; CDR2 reads ANQGSEA. CDR3 in DNA: TGCAGCGTTTTCGGGGCGGCCAACGAGCAGTACTTC. As protein: CSVFGAANEQYF.

DNA for the CDR3: TGTGCCAGCAGCCCGGGACAGGGCAACAATCAGCCCCAGCATTTT. It yields the protein CASSPGQGNNQPQHF. The rearrangement joins TRBV5-5 to TRBJ1-5, with TRBD1 matching over 9 bases. The junction had 5 bases not matched to a gene; V was cut back by 4 bases and J by 3 bases. Germline values: CDR1 SGHKS, CDR2 YYEKEE (reference sequence). CDR3 length: 15 residues. Based on the CDR3 plus reference TRBV5-5 and TRBJ1-5, the full variable domain is DAGVTQSPTHLIKTRGQQVTLRCSPISGHKSVSWYQQVLGQGPQFIFQYYEKEERGRGNFPDRFSARQFPNYSSELNVNALLLGDSALYLCASSPGQGNNQPQHFGDGTRLSIL.

The V and J genes are TRBV5-1 and TRBJ2-6; possibly TRBD2 for D (6 bases). V shed 4 bases and J shed 0 bases, with 14 bases lying between them. In germline, CDR1 is SGHRS, CDR2 YFSETQ. The CDR3 has 17 residues. CDR3 coding DNA: TGCGCCAGCAGCGGCGGAGGGGCTAACTCTGGGGCCAACGTCCTGACTTTC. As protein: CASSGGGANSGANVLTF.

The gene calls are TRBV27 and TRBJ2-7; tentatively, D is TRBD1 or TRBD2 (5 bases each). The V end lost 6 bases, the J end lost 2 bases, and 23 bases lay between the germline ends. There are 17 residues in the CDR3. Per germline, CDR1 MNHEY and CDR2 SMNVEV (reference sequence). The CDR3 spells CASSQGSLRDGAYEQYF. As DNA, the CDR3 is TGTGCCAGCAGCCAAGGCAGTCTCCGGGACGGAGCCTACGAGCAGTACTTC.

This chain uses TRBV29-1 with TRBJ2-5; D tentatively fits TRBD1 or TRBD2 (6 bases each). The CDR3 is 12 amino acids. CDR1 SQVTM and CDR2 ANQGSEA come from the germline V gene. The germline V and J ends were trimmed by 7 bases and 7 bases, with 16 bases remaining between them. CDR3 nucleotide sequence: TGCAGCGGTGGGGGGCAAAGAGGGACCCAGTACTTC. It is translated as CSGGGQRGTQYF.

This clone was seen a handful of times. The chain uses TRBV29-1 and TRBJ2-6; the D is unclear. The CDR3 sequence is 14 residues long. V was cut by 3 bases and J by 1 base, with 7 bases left in between. Germline V gene lookup returns CDR1 SQVTM and CDR2 ANQGSEA. In DNA form, the CDR3 reads TGCAGCGTTGACGGTCCTTCTGGGGCCAACGTCCTGACTTTC. Translation: CSVDGPSGANVLTF.

The CDR3 bases are TGTGCCTGGGGACCGGACGGGCGCCAGTTCTTC. Amino acid sequence: CAWGPDGRQFF. The chain joins TRBV30 to TRBJ2-1; the D is unclear. Germline CDR1 reads GTSNPN; CDR2 reads SVGIG (reference sequence). V dropped 5 bases and J dropped 13 bases, with 15 bases sitting between them. This CDR3 comprises 11 residues.

This clone was recorded only once. The chain has TRBV7-2 and TRBJ2-3, with D unclear. The CDR3 consists of 14 residues. CDR1 and CDR2 (germline): SGHTA, FQGNSA. Trimming shortened V by 3 bases and J by 0 bases, and 7 bases separated the two germline ends. The CDR3 region is CASSLVRSTDTQYF. CDR3 DNA: TGTGCCAGCAGCTTGGTTAGAAGCACAGATACGCAGTATTTT.

The count of this clone is one. This sequence joins TRBV25-1 and TRBJ1-6; the D is unclear. V was cut by 3 bases and J by 9 bases, with 12 bases left in between. This CDR3 contains 14 residues. Per the germline V gene, CDR1 is MGHDK and CDR2 is SYGVNS. In nucleotides, the CDR3 is TGTGCCAGCAGTGATACGGGAAGGCCTTCACCCCTCCACTTT. Protein: CASSDTGRPSPLHF.

The gene calls are TRBV2 and TRBJ1-5, with 9 positions matching TRBD1. The CDR3 is 15 residues long. In germline, CDR1 is SNHLY, CDR2 FYNNEI. J lost 4 bases, V lost 6 bases, and 7 bases had no gene match. The CDR3 sequence is CASSPGTGPNQPQHF. CDR3 DNA sequence: TGTGCCAGCAGCCCAGGGACAGGGCCAAATCAGCCCCAGCATTTT.